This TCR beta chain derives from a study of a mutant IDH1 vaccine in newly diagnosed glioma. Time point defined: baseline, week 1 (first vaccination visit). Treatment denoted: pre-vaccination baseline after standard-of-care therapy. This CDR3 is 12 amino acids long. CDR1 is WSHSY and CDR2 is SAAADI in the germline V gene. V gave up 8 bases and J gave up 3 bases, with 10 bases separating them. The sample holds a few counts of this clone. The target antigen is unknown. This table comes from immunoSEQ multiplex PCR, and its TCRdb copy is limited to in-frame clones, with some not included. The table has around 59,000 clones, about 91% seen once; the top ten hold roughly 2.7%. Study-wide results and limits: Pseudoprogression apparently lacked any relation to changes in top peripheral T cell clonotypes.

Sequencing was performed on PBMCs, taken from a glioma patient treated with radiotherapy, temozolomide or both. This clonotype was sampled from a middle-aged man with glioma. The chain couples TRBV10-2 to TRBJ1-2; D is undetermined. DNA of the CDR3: TGCGCCAGCTCTAAGGACGACTATGGCTACACCTTC. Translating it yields CASSKDDYGYTF.